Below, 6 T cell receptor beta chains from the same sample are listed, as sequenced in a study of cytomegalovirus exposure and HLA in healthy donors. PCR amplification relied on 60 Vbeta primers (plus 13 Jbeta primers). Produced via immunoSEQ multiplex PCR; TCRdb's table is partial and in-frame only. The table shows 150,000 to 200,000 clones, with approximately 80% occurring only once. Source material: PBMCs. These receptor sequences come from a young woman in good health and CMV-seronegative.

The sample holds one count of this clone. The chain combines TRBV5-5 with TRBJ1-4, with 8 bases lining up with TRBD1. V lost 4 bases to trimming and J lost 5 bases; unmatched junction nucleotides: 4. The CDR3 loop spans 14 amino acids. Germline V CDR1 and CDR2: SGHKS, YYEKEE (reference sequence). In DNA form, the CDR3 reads TGTGCCAGCAGCCGACAGGGGCGGAATGAAAAACTGTTTTTT. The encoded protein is CASSRQGRNEKLFF.

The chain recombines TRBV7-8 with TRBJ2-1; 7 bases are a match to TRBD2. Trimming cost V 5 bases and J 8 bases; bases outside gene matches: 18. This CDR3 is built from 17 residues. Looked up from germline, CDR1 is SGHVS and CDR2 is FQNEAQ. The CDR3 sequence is CASSPKSKSGASDEQFF. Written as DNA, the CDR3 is TGTGCCAGCAGCCCGAAATCAAAAAGCGGGGCGAGCGATGAGCAGTTCTTC.

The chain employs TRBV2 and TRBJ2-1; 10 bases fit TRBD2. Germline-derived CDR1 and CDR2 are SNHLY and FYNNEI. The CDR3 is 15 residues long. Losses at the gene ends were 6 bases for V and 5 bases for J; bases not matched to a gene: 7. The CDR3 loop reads CASRDGLAVNNEQFF. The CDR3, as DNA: TGTGCCAGCAGAGACGGACTAGCGGTTAACAATGAGCAGTTCTTC. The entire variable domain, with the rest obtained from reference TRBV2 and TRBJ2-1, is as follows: EPEVTQTPSHQVTQMGQEVILRCVPISNHLYFYWYRQILGQKVEFLVSFYNNEISEKSEIFDDQFSVERPDGSNFTLKIRSTKLEDSAMYFCASRDGLAVNNEQFFGPGTRLTVL.

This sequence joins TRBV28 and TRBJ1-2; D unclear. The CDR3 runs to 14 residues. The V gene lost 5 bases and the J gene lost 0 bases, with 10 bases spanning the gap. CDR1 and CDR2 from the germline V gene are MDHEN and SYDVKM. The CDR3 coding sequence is TGTGCCAGCAGTCCGGGGATAGCTAACTATGGCTACACCTTC. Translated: CASSPGIANYGYTF.

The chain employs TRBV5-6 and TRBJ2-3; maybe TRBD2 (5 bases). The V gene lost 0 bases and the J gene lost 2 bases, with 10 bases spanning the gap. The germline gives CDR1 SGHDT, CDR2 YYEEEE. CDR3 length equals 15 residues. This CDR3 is CASSLEAALTDTQYF. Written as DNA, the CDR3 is TGTGCCAGCAGCTTGGAAGCGGCCCTCACAGATACGCAGTATTTT.

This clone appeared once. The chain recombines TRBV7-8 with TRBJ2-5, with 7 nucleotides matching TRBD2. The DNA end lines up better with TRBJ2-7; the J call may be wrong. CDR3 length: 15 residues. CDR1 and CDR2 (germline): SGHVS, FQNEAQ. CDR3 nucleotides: TGTGCCAGCAGCCCCCCCCGCAGGGAGGGCTACGAGCAGTACTTC. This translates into CASSPPRREGYEQYF.